A selection of T cell receptor beta chains follows, all from one sample in a study of T cell repertoires in cytomegalovirus infection. In TCRdb, the reads were re-called with MiXCR into one record per CDR3 protein. The repertoire consists of some 800,000 distinct CDR3 sequences, with over 25% occurring once and the leading ten covering roughly an eighth. Their recognized antigens are unknown. Material: cultured CD8+ T cells from PBMCs, obtained from culture after CMV antigen stimulation. These receptors all stem from a human donor in good health (CMV status not recorded). Some clones in this sample may be carry-over from other donors' samples. Each CDR3 is given with its conserved first and last residue. Fields, in order: clone size, D gene, CDR3 length, V gene, J gene, CDR3 protein, CDR3 DNA. D genes are given only for firm matches. The listing skips clone size in some rows; elsewhere it reads once, few, many or a size class.

clone size: .; D gene: TRBD2; CDR3 length: 14; V gene: TRBV12-3/TRBV12-4; J gene: TRBJ2-1; CDR3 protein: CASSSGGGANEQFF; CDR3 DNA: TGTGCCAGCAGTTCTGGCGGGGGGGCAAATGAGCAGTTCTTC
clone size: .; D gene: .; CDR3 length: 15; V gene: TRBV12-5; J gene: TRBJ1-2; CDR3 protein: CASGDPQVPNYGYTF; CDR3 DNA: TGTGCTAGTGGCGACCCTCAGGTTCCTAACTATGGCTACACCTTC
clone size: few; D gene: .; CDR3 length: 14; V gene: TRBV12-3/TRBV12-4; J gene: TRBJ1-5; CDR3 protein: CASSLETVGGTQHF; CDR3 DNA: TGTGCCAGCAGTTTAGAGACGGTTGGGGGGACCCAGCATTTT
clone size: .; D gene: TRBD1; CDR3 length: 15; V gene: TRBV4-2; J gene: TRBJ1-1; CDR3 protein: CASSQRGQTNTEAFF; CDR3 DNA: TGTGCCAGCAGCCAAAGGGGACAGACGAACACTGAAGCTTTCTTT
clone size: .; D gene: .; CDR3 length: 14; V gene: TRBV7-8; J gene: TRBJ1-2; CDR3 protein: CASRGRAANYGYTF; CDR3 DNA: TGTGCCAGCAGGGGACGGGCTGCTAACTATGGCTACACCTTC
clone size: .; D gene: TRBD1; CDR3 length: 12; V gene: TRBV20-1; J gene: TRBJ1-3; CDR3 protein: CSARDTGVTIYF; CDR3 DNA: TGCAGTGCTCGAGACACAGGGGTCACCATATATTTT
clone size: few; D gene: .; CDR3 length: 15; V gene: TRBV7-9; J gene: TRBJ2-2; CDR3 protein: CASSVRPLGVGELFF; CDR3 DNA: TGTGCCAGCAGCGTCAGGCCGCTAGGGGTCGGGGAGCTGTTTTTT
clone size: .; D gene: .; CDR3 length: 17; V gene: TRBV29-1; J gene: TRBJ1-1; CDR3 protein: CSVEEVPEEGSDTEAFF; CDR3 DNA: TGCAGCGTTGAAGAGGTCCCTGAGGAGGGATCGGACACTGAAGCTTTCTTT
clone size: many; D gene: TRBD1; CDR3 length: 16; V gene: TRBV7-2; J gene: TRBJ2-5; CDR3 protein: CASSYRDRGPWETQYF; CDR3 DNA: TGTGCCAGCAGCTACCGGGACAGGGGGCCCTGGGAGACCCAGTACTTC
clone size: few; D gene: .; CDR3 length: 15; V gene: TRBV28; J gene: TRBJ2-2; CDR3 protein: CASSLWGQNTGELFF; CDR3 DNA: TGTGCCAGCAGTTTATGGGGACAGAACACCGGGGAGCTGTTTTTT
clone size: .; D gene: TRBD2; CDR3 length: 15; V gene: TRBV5-1; J gene: TRBJ2-3; CDR3 protein: CASSSYGLAGVTQYF; CDR3 DNA: TGCGCCAGCAGCTCCTACGGACTAGCGGGGGTGACGCAGTATTTT
clone size: .; D gene: .; CDR3 length: 15; V gene: TRBV7-9; J gene: TRBJ1-3; CDR3 protein: CASSSQGSSGNTIYF; CDR3 DNA: TGTGCCAGCAGCTCCCAGGGATCCTCTGGAAACACCATATATTTT
clone size: few; D gene: .; CDR3 length: 15; V gene: TRBV14; J gene: TRBJ1-2; CDR3 protein: CASSLTSDGRYGYTF; CDR3 DNA: TGTGCCAGCAGCCTCACCTCGGACGGCCGCTATGGCTACACCTTC
clone size: few; D gene: .; CDR3 length: 19; V gene: TRBV5-4; J gene: TRBJ1-2; CDR3 protein: CASSSQIWESFLSNYGYTF; CDR3 DNA: TGTGCCAGCAGCTCCCAAATTTGGGAGTCCTTTCTGTCTAACTATGGCTACACCTTC
clone size: many; D gene: .; CDR3 length: 17; V gene: TRBV5-4; J gene: TRBJ2-1; CDR3 protein: CASSFGVNRDPYNEQFF; CDR3 DNA: TGTGCCAGCAGTTTTGGGGTTAACAGGGACCCCTACAATGAGCAGTTCTTC
clone size: .; D gene: TRBD1; CDR3 length: 17; V gene: TRBV7-9; J gene: TRBJ1-3; CDR3 protein: CASSSQASGQDENTIYF; CDR3 DNA: TGTGCCAGCAGCTCTCAAGCCTCGGGACAGGACGAGAACACCATATATTTT